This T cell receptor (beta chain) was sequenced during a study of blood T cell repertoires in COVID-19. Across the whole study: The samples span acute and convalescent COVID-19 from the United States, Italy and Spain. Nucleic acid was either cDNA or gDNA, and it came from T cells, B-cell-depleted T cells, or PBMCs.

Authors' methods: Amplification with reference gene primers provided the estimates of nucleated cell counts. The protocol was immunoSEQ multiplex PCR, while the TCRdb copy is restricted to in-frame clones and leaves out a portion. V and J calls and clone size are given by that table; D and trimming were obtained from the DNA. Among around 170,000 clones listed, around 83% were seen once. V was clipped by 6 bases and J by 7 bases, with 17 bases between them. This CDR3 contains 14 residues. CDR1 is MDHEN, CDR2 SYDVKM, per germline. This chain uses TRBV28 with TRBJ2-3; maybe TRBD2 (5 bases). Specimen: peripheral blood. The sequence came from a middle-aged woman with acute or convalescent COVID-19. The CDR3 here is CASSSPGMKHTQYF. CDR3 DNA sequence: TGTGCCAGCAGCTCCCCCGGGATGAAACATACGCAGTATTTT.